This entry features one T cell receptor beta chain sequence. This sample is part of a study of blood T cell repertoires in COVID-19. Study-wide background: Sites across the United States, Italy and Spain contributed samples from acute and convalescent COVID-19. Sources were T cells, B-cell-depleted T cells, or PBMCs; the material itself was cDNA or gDNA.

Germline V gene data show CDR1 as MNHEY and CDR2 as SMNVEV (reference sequence). The CDR3 covers 15 residues. Trimming removed 6 bases from V and 4 bases from J, with 17 bases in between. Original processing methods: Nucleated cell number was recorded as an estimate derived from reference gene primer amplification. Sequencing used immunoSEQ multiplex PCR; TCRdb keeps in-frame clones, though not all of them. From that table come the V and J calls and clone size; the DNA was used to work out D and trimming. Of 25,000 to 30,000 clones in the sample, roughly 90% were seen once. The sequence was collected from a human donor in a cohort sampled during active COVID-19. This sequence joins TRBV27 and TRBJ2-3, with D possibly matching TRBD2 (5 bases). Sequencing used peripheral blood. The CDR3 nucleotides are TGTGCCAGCAGCCCAGACGCGGCGGGCGCAGATACGCAGTATTTT. Its protein is CASSPDAAGADTQYF.